These 30 T cell receptor beta chains share one sample of origin, sequenced in a study of cytomegalovirus exposure and HLA in healthy donors. Repertoires were generated with immunoSEQ multiplex PCR, while TCRdb's copy carries only in-frame clones and drops some. The sample has over 200,000 clones, roughly 88% seen once. Source material: PBMCs. The receptors were sampled from a woman between 18 and 29 years old in good health and CMV-seronegative.

V and J are TRBV29-1 and TRBJ2-7, with a weak D call TRBD1 (5 bases). Germline lookup yields CDR1 SQVTM and CDR2 ANQGSEA. Trimming took off 0 bases at V and 4 bases at J, with 16 bases between the two ends. The CDR3 spans 15 residues. The CDR3 DNA is TGCAGCGTTGAAGATCCTCATGGGGCCGGGTACGAGCAGTACTTC. It is translated as CSVEDPHGAGYEQYF.

This chain uses TRBV11-2 with TRBJ2-1, with a weak D call TRBD2 (6 bases). From germline, CDR1 is SGHAT and CDR2 FQNNGV. V lost 5 bases, J lost 4 bases, and 15 bases lay in between. The CDR3 contains 15 residues. The CDR3 nucleotides are TGTGCCAGCAGCATCGGGACTGGGAATTACAATGAGCAGTTCTTC. Its protein product is CASSIGTGNYNEQFF.

The rearrangement uses TRBV5-6 and TRBJ2-2, with 7 bases lining up with TRBD2. The germline V gene has CDR1 SGHDT and CDR2 YYEEEE. Trimming took 4 bases from V and 7 from J; bases not matched to a gene: 22. CDR3 length: 19 amino acids. The CDR3 DNA sequence: TGTGCCAGCAGCAGGACCCCGGTTGTTAGCGGGTTATCCGTCGGGGAGCTGTTTTTT. It encodes CASSRTPVVSGLSVGELFF.

This chain connects TRBV11-2 to TRBJ2-3, with 7 bases fitting TRBD1. CDR3 length: 16 amino acids. CDR1 is SGHAT, CDR2 FQNNGV, per germline. The trim removed 2 bases at V and 4 bases at J, leaving 9 bases unmatched. Here the CDR3 reads CASSLLGGAASDTQYF. CDR3 bases: TGTGCCAGCAGCTTACTAGGGGGCGCCGCGTCAGATACGCAGTATTTT.

This chain joins TRBV5-1 and TRBJ2-3; 8 bases agree with TRBD1. The CDR3 has 15 amino acids. With 4 bases clipped from V and 1 base from J, the junction kept 5 bases outside the gene matches. In germline, CDR1 is SGHRS, CDR2 YFSETQ. Written as DNA, the CDR3 is TGCGCCAGCAGCGGCCTGACAGGGGGCACAGATACGCAGTATTTT. Encoded protein: CASSGLTGGTDTQYF.

The rearrangement uses TRBV10-3 and TRBJ1-2; weak D call: TRBD1 (6 bases). This CDR3 comprises 18 residues. Germline V gene sequence: CDR1 ENHRY, CDR2 SYGVKD. V gave up 6 bases and J gave up 1 base, with 24 bases separating them. The CDR3 sequence is CAISVVPKDSRGNYGYTF. CDR3 bases: TGTGCCATCAGCGTGGTGCCCAAGGACAGTAGGGGTAACTATGGCTACACCTTC.

This clone was seen just once. The rearrangement links TRBV27 to TRBJ1-5; D is ambiguous. Between the trimmed V and J ends, which lost 7 bases and 4 bases, there was a span of 17 bases. Germline CDR1 MNHEY, CDR2 SMNVEV (reference sequence). The CDR3 contains 15 residues. The CDR3 DNA reads as TGTGCCAGCAAACGGGAGGGCCAAATAAATCAGCCCCAGCATTTT. It codes for CASKREGQINQPQHF.

The CDR3 nucleotides read TGCGCCAGCAAAATGGGGGACAGGGACTACAATGAGCAGTTCTTC. It codes for CASKMGDRDYNEQFF. This chain links TRBV4-1 with TRBJ2-1, with 9 positions matching TRBD1. Germline CDR1 is MGHRA and CDR2 is YSYEKL. J lost 3 bases, V lost 7 bases, and 7 bases had no gene match. The CDR3 covers 15 residues.

The rearrangement joins TRBV28 to TRBJ1-5; D is perhaps TRBD1 (6 bases). The CDR3 totals 14 residues. Deletions cut 5 bases from V and 0 bases from J, with 8 bases between. CDR1 and CDR2 (germline): MDHEN, SYDVKM. As DNA, the CDR3 is TGTGCCAGCAGTCAGACAGGTAGCAATCAGCCCCAGCATTTT. It specifies CASSQTGSNQPQHF.

This clone was seen a handful of times. V is TRBV19 and J is TRBJ1-1, with D possibly matching TRBD1 (5 bases). CDR1 is LNHDA, CDR2 SQIVND, per germline (reference sequence). CDR3 length equals 13 residues. V was cut by 3 bases and J by 1 base, with 6 bases left in between. Here the CDR3 reads CASSMGPNTEAFF. In DNA form, the CDR3 reads TGTGCCAGTAGTATGGGGCCGAACACTGAAGCTTTCTTT.

The chain couples TRBV2 to TRBJ1-1; weak D call: TRBD1 (6 bases). V gave up 7 bases and J gave up 2 bases, with 11 bases separating them. The germline CDR1 and CDR2 sequences are SNHLY and FYNNEI. This CDR3 is 13 amino acids long. CDR3 in DNA: TGTGCCAGCACAGTACAGGGAAACACTGAAGCTTTCTTT. It translates to CASTVQGNTEAFF. The whole variable domain, remainder taken from reference TRBV2 and TRBJ1-1, is EPEVTQTPSHQVTQMGQEVILRCVPISNHLYFYWYRQILGQKVEFLVSFYNNEISEKSEIFDDQFSVERPDGSNFTLKIRSTKLEDSAMYFCASTVQGNTEAFFGQGTRLTVV.

The V call is TRBV7-9, the J call TRBJ2-6; 8 nucleotides agree with TRBD2. CDR3 length: 17 residues. V trimming: 9 bases; J trimming: 0 bases; junction bases outside the gene matches: 10. CDR1 SEHNR and CDR2 FQNEAQ come from the germline V gene (reference sequence). The CDR3 sequence: CASAPGLDRSGANVLTF. As DNA, the CDR3 is TGTGCCAGTGCCCCGGGACTAGATCGCTCTGGGGCCAACGTCCTGACTTTC. The full variable domain, its missing parts supplied by reference TRBV7-9 and TRBJ2-6, is DTGVSQNPRHKITKRGQNVTFRCDPISEHNRLYWYRQTLGQGPEFLTYFQNEAQLEKSRLLSDRFSAERPKGSFSTLEIQRTEQGDSAMYLCASAPGLDRSGANVLTFGAGSRLTVL.

The rearrangement uses TRBV28 and TRBJ2-1; 16 positions agree with TRBD2. The CDR3 has 18 residues. Germline CDR1 MDHEN, CDR2 SYDVKM. V gave up 8 bases and J gave up 7 bases; unmatched junction bases: 14. The CDR3 region has the DNA TGTGCCAGCGACACGCCCGGGACTAGCGGGAGGGCGGGGAATGAGCAGTTCTTC. It specifies CASDTPGTSGRAGNEQFF.

The chain has TRBV7-9 and TRBJ2-1, with 11 bases identical to TRBD2. The CDR3 runs 15 residues. With V trimmed by 3 bases and J by 8 bases, 6 bases remained unmatched. Per the germline V gene, CDR1 is SEHNR and CDR2 is FQNEAQ (reference sequence). The CDR3 sequence: CASSFLAGGGDEQFF. The CDR3 DNA follows: TGTGCCAGCAGCTTTCTAGCGGGAGGAGGCGATGAGCAGTTCTTC.

V and J are TRBV7-2 and TRBJ1-1, with 8 bases matching TRBD1. The germline V gene has CDR1 SGHTA and CDR2 FQGNSA. This CDR3 is 16 amino acids long. Trimming removed 3 bases from V and 7 bases from J; junction bases left unmatched: 13. CDR3 loop: CASSFEQGGFGDEAFF. The CDR3 nucleotides are TGTGCCAGCAGCTTCGAACAGGGGGGTTTCGGTGATGAAGCTTTCTTT. Using reference TRBV7-2 and TRBJ1-1 for the parts outside the CDR3, the full variable domain is GAGVSQSPSNKVTEKGKDVELRCDPISGHTALYWYRQSLGQGLEFLIYFQGNSAPDKSGLPSDRFSAERTGGSVSTLTIQRTQQEDSAVYLCASSFEQGGFGDEAFFGQGTRLTVV.

There are a few counts of this clone. The chain joins TRBV19 to TRBJ2-7; 9 bases fit TRBD1. The CDR3 runs 14 residues. Trimming cost V 3 bases and J 3 bases; bases outside gene matches: 3. The germline CDR1 and CDR2 sequences are LNHDA and SQIVND (reference sequence). The CDR3 DNA sequence: TGTGCCAGTAGTATGAAGGACAGGGGCTACGAGCAGTACTTC. Translation: CASSMKDRGYEQYF.

This clone was found a few times. The V and J genes are TRBV29-1 and TRBJ1-1, with no clear D. V lost 1 base to trimming and J lost 1 base, with 4 bases between them. Germline V gene lookup returns CDR1 SQVTM and CDR2 ANQGSEA. The CDR3 consists of 12 residues. CDR3 DNA sequence: TGCAGCGTTGAAGGCGAGAACACTGAAGCTTTCTTT. Translating gives CSVEGENTEAFF. Combining the CDR3 with reference TRBV29-1 and TRBJ1-1 gives the whole variable domain SAVISQKPSRDICQRGTSLTIQCQVDSQVTMMFWYRQQPGQSLTLIATANQGSEATYESGFVIDKFPISRPNLTFSTLTVSNMSPEDSSIYLCSVEGENTEAFFGQGTRLTVV.

The CDR3 DNA is TGCAGCGCCGCTGGTGCGCGGCAGGGGTCGGTGTTTTTT. Protein product: CSAAGARQGSVFF. This chain connects TRBV29-1 to TRBJ2-2; perhaps TRBD1 as D (6 bases). V lost 7 bases and J 15 bases, leaving 24 bases between the germline ends. In germline, CDR1 is SQVTM, CDR2 ANQGSEA. The CDR3 runs 13 residues.

V gene TRBV25-1 combines with J gene TRBJ1-2; D ambiguous. The CDR3 runs to 12 residues. Germline-derived CDR1 and CDR2 are MGHDK and SYGVNS. For the CDR3, the DNA is TGTGGCGCACTAGAATCTAACTATGGCTACACCTTC. This translates into CGALESNYGYTF.

This rearrangement joins TRBV9 to TRBJ1-5, with D perhaps matching TRBD1 (6 bases). There are 13 residues in the CDR3. Trimming stripped 8 bases from V and 6 bases from J, with 15 bases between. Germline values: CDR1 SGDLS, CDR2 YYNGEE. The CDR3 sequence is CASPGGGVQPQHF. The CDR3 DNA follows: TGTGCCAGTCCCGGGGGGGGCGTTCAGCCCCAGCATTTT. The complete variable domain, with remaining parts taken from reference TRBV9 and TRBJ1-5, reads DSGVTQTPKHLITATGQRVTLRCSPRSGDLSVYWYQQSLDQGLQFLIQYYNGEERAKGNILERFSAQQFPDLHSELNLSSLELGDSALYFCASPGGGVQPQHFGDGTRLSIL.

The chain recombines TRBV5-6 with TRBJ2-3; TRBD2 matches 11 bases. CDR1 and CDR2 (germline): SGHDT, YYEEEE. With 0 bases clipped from V and 3 bases from J, the junction kept 3 bases outside the gene matches. This CDR3 comprises 16 residues. CDR3 loop: CASSLASSGRTDTQYF. As DNA, the CDR3 is TGTGCCAGCAGCTTGGCTTCTAGCGGGAGGACAGATACGCAGTATTTT.

This sequence joins TRBV9 and TRBJ1-2, with 10 bases identical to TRBD1. Germline V lookup: CDR1 SGDLS, CDR2 YYNGEE. This CDR3 is 17 amino acids long. With 3 bases clipped from V and 4 bases from J, the junction kept 12 bases outside the gene matches. CDR3 bases: TGTGCCAGCAGCGGTTACATATCCGGGACAGGGGCCTATGGCTACACCTTC. Protein product: CASSGYISGTGAYGYTF.

This sequence joins TRBV28 and TRBJ2-1; 7 nucleotides align to TRBD2. Germline V gives CDR1 MDHEN, CDR2 SYDVKM. J lost 5 bases, V lost 5 bases, and 12 bases had no gene match. The CDR3 sequence is 16 residues long. The CDR3 bases are TGTGCCAGCAGTCCCAGTGGGGTTGGGACTAACAATGAGCAGTTCTTC. The encoded protein is CASSPSGVGTNNEQFF.

The genes are TRBV5-8 and TRBJ1-5; 7 bases agree with TRBD1. CDR1 is SGHTS and CDR2 is YDEGEE in the germline V gene. This CDR3 spans 15 amino acids. With 4 bases clipped from V and 9 bases from J, the junction kept 13 bases outside the gene matches. The DNA of the CDR3 is TGTGCCAGCAGCGGCGGGACAGACCTCCTGGGGCCCCAGCATTTT. As protein: CASSGGTDLLGPQHF.

In this sample, this clone turned up once. This chain joins TRBV4-3 and TRBJ2-1, with 12 bases identical to TRBD1. The CDR3 extends over 18 amino acids. Germline V lookup: CDR1 LGHNA, CDR2 YSLEER. V gave up 3 bases and J gave up 7 bases; unmatched junction bases: 13. CDR3 DNA sequence: TGCGCCAGCAGCCAGTGGTGGGACAGGGGGCAAGTTTGGAATGAGCAGTTCTTC. Translating gives CASSQWWDRGQVWNEQFF.

V usage is TRBV7-9 and J usage is TRBJ2-3; tentatively, D is TRBD1 (5 bases). Germline lookup yields CDR1 SEHNR and CDR2 FQNEAQ (reference sequence). The V end was cut by 1 base, the J end by 3 bases, with 14 bases between. The CDR3 consists of 16 residues. The CDR3 loop reads CASSLDPGLSTDTQYF. In nucleotides, the CDR3 is TGTGCCAGCAGCTTAGATCCAGGGCTGTCGACAGATACGCAGTATTTT. Variable domain in full (rest from reference TRBV7-9 and TRBJ2-3): DTGVSQNPRHKITKRGQNVTFRCDPISEHNRLYWYRQTLGQGPEFLTYFQNEAQLEKSRLLSDRFSAERPKGSFSTLEIQRTEQGDSAMYLCASSLDPGLSTDTQYFGPGTRLTVL.

This clone has just one count. The CDR3 DNA is TGTGCCAGCAGCTCCTTCTCCTACAATGAGCAGTTCTTC. Amino acid sequence: CASSSFSYNEQFF. V is TRBV28 and J is TRBJ2-1; no clear D gene. Germline V gene sequence: CDR1 MDHEN, CDR2 SYDVKM. CDR3 length: 13 residues. Trimming took 6 bases from V and 0 from J, leaving 6 bases between them.

The CDR3, as DNA: TGTGCCAGCTTTGGCGGGAGCTGGGTAGGCGAGCAGTTCTTC. Translation: CASFGGSWVGEQFF. The chain combines TRBV28 with TRBJ2-1; 7 bases match TRBD2. V was pared by 8 bases and J by 10 bases, with 14 bases of the junction left unmatched. The CDR3 sequence is 14 residues long. From germline, CDR1 is MDHEN and CDR2 SYDVKM.

The gene calls are TRBV27 and TRBJ1-1; D is undetermined. Germline CDR1 MNHEY, CDR2 SMNVEV (reference sequence). The V end lost 2 bases, the J end lost 4 bases, and 11 bases lay between the germline ends. The CDR3 contains 14 residues. The CDR3 DNA sequence: TGTGCCAGCAGTTTAGCCGGGATCGGCACTGAAGCTTTCTTT. It translates to CASSLAGIGTEAFF.

The chain employs TRBV29-1 and TRBJ1-2; tentative D call: TRBD1 (6 bases). The CDR3 is made up of 13 amino acids. Trimming removed 7 bases from V and 0 bases from J, with 12 bases in between. Germline assignment: CDR1 SQVTM and CDR2 ANQGSEA. The CDR3 is CSAGQLANYGYTF. The CDR3 nucleotides read TGCAGCGCTGGACAGTTAGCTAACTATGGCTACACCTTC.